The 27 T cell receptor beta chains below were found in one sample sequenced in a study of T cells after yellow fever vaccination. TCRdb processed the 5' RACE reads anew with MiXCR; each CDR3 protein has one entry. The sample yields under 500,000 distinct CDR3 sequences, under 20% seen once. The specimen comprised PBMCs, sampled before the yellow fever booster vaccination. Source of these receptors: a man between 18 and 29 years old who received the YFV17D yellow fever vaccine.

This clonotype was detected only a few times. The V gene is TRBV20-1, the J gene TRBJ1-1; D not certain. Germline CDR1 DFQATT, CDR2 SNEGSKA (reference sequence). This CDR3 spans 14 amino acids. Trimming removed 0 bases from V and 1 base from J, with 9 bases in between. The CDR3 DNA is TGCAGTGCTAGAGATGATTGGCAGAACACTGAAGCTTTCTTT. It codes for CSARDDWQNTEAFF.

CDR3 DNA: TGTGCCAGTAGTCTCGACAGGACTACCTCCTCCTACGAGCAGTACTTC. Protein product: CASSLDRTTSSYEQYF. V and J are TRBV19 and TRBJ2-7; either TRBD1 or TRBD2 may supply D (6 bases each). Germline CDR1 and CDR2: LNHDA and SQIVND (reference sequence). The CDR3 consists of 16 residues. With 5 bases removed from V and 0 bases from J, the gap between germline ends came to 17 bases.

This clonotype has a handful of counts. The V call is TRBV4-2, the J call TRBJ2-3, with D perhaps matching TRBD1 or TRBD2 (6 bases each). CDR1 LGHNA and CDR2 YNFKEQ come from the germline V gene. The CDR3 runs to 15 residues. The ends were cut back, 0 bases at V and 4 bases at J, with 11 bases in the middle. CDR3 coding DNA: TGTGCCAGCAGCCAAGATCTCGGGGGCGCAGATACGCAGTATTTT. Translated, it gives CASSQDLGGADTQYF.

V and J are TRBV20-1 and TRBJ2-5, with 10 bases aligning to TRBD2. V was clipped by 1 base and J by 5 bases; unmatched bases: 10. This CDR3 contains 16 residues. Germline loops: CDR1 DFQATT, CDR2 SNEGSKA (reference sequence). CDR3 nucleotide sequence: TGCAGTGCTAGAGCGAGTAGCGGGGGGCCGGGGGAGACCCAGTACTTC. The encoded protein is CSARASSGGPGETQYF.

This clonotype was recorded a few times. This chain links TRBV6-1 with TRBJ2-1; 9 bases agree with TRBD1. V lost 3 bases and J lost 10; bases outside the gene matches: 7. The CDR3 extends over 14 amino acids. Germline CDR1 MNHNS, CDR2 SASEGT. The CDR3 nucleotides are TGTGCCAGCAGTGATACAGGGGGCATAGAGGAGCAGTTCTTC. Its translation is CASSDTGGIEEQFF.

The chain recombines TRBV7-2 with TRBJ1-4, with a tentative D call TRBD1 (6 bases). Germline V gene sequence: CDR1 SGHTA, CDR2 FQGNSA. CDR3 length: 15 amino acids. Trimming shortened V by 6 bases and J by 6 bases, and 17 bases separated the two germline ends. The CDR3 loop is CASSNTGWDYEKLFF. Written as DNA, the CDR3 is TGTGCCAGCAGTAACACAGGGTGGGACTATGAAAAACTGTTTTTT.

The rearrangement uses TRBV4-2 and TRBJ2-2; 8 bases are a match to TRBD2. This CDR3 has 15 amino acids. Germline V gene sequence: CDR1 LGHNA, CDR2 YNFKEQ. Germline trimming cut 8 bases from V and 7 bases from J; bases unmatched to any gene: 12. CDR3 region: CASGLNGGAVGELFF. The CDR3 bases are TGTGCCAGCGGGCTAAACGGGGGGGCGGTCGGGGAGCTGTTTTTT.

The table lists this clonotype with a few counts. This rearrangement joins TRBV5-6 to TRBJ1-3; 8 bases are a match to TRBD1. The V gene end was trimmed by 4 bases and the J gene end by 5 bases; junction bases not matched to a gene: 5. The CDR3 is 14 amino acids. CDR1 and CDR2 (germline): SGHDT, YYEEEE. The CDR3 loop is CASSPRGRRNTIYF. CDR3 in DNA: TGTGCCAGCAGCCCCAGGGGGCGAAGAAACACCATATATTTT.

This clonotype has just a few counts. This chain joins TRBV12-3 or TRBV12-4 and TRBJ1-2; a possible D gene is TRBD1 (5 bases). V was trimmed by 6 bases and J by 7 bases, leaving 15 bases between them. This CDR3 has 13 amino acids. The chain's CDR3 is CASSRDGRGGYTF. The CDR3, as DNA: TGTGCCAGCAGCCGGGACGGCCGGGGTGGCTACACCTTC.

There are many counts of this clonotype. The chain recombines TRBV7-2 with TRBJ2-1, with 14 bases identical to TRBD2. The CDR3 sequence is 15 residues long. The trim removed 4 bases at V and 6 bases at J, leaving 2 bases unmatched. Germline V gene lookup returns CDR1 SGHTA and CDR2 FQGNSA. The CDR3 sequence is CASSWGLAGVNEQFF. The DNA for the CDR3 is TGTGCCAGCAGCTGGGGACTAGCGGGGGTCAATGAGCAGTTCTTC. The complete variable domain, with remaining parts taken from reference TRBV7-2 and TRBJ2-1, reads GAGVSQSPSNKVTEKGKDVELRCDPISGHTALYWYRQSLGQGLEFLIYFQGNSAPDKSGLPSDRFSAERTGGSVSTLTIQRTQQEDSAVYLCASSWGLAGVNEQFFGPGTRLTVL.

The chain links TRBV12-3 or TRBV12-4 to TRBJ2-7; D possibly corresponds to TRBD1 (6 bases). V was shortened by 6 bases and J by 7 bases, with 16 bases between the two germline ends. The CDR3 loop spans 13 amino acids. Written as DNA, the CDR3 is TGTGCCAGCAGCTTACAGGGCCGTGGGGAGCAGTACGTC. Amino acids: CASSLQGRGEQYV.

The CDR3: CSVVTGIANYGYTF. CDR3 coding DNA: TGCAGCGTCGTGACAGGGATAGCTAACTATGGCTACACCTTC. The rearrangement uses TRBV29-1 and TRBJ1-2; 7 positions match TRBD1. The V gene's germline CDR1 is SQVTM and CDR2 ANQGSEA. The CDR3 contains 14 residues. V was clipped by 6 bases and J by 0 bases; unmatched bases: 7.

This clonotype was recorded a few times. This chain links TRBV20-1 with TRBJ2-5; TRBD2 matches at 11 bases. The CDR3 is 18 amino acids. After removal of 6 bases from V and 0 bases from J, the junction contained 15 bases not matched to a gene. In germline, CDR1 is DFQATT, CDR2 SNEGSKA (reference sequence). The CDR3 here is CSAGDPTSGDLYQETQYF. CDR3 bases: TGCAGTGCAGGAGATCCGACTAGCGGGGACTTATACCAAGAGACCCAGTACTTC.

This clonotype was seen a few times. V and J are TRBV29-1 and TRBJ2-5, with 9 positions matching TRBD2. The V and J ends lost 4 bases and 4 bases, in that order; junction bases with no gene match: 10. This CDR3 contains 15 residues. Per germline, CDR1 SQVTM and CDR2 ANQGSEA. The DNA for the CDR3 is TGCAGCGTTGTCCCGACTAGCGGTGATCGAGAGACCCAGTACTTC. Protein product: CSVVPTSGDRETQYF.

Only a few counts were recorded for this clonotype. The rearrangement uses TRBV5-6 and TRBJ2-2; TRBD1 might be the D (6 bases). There are 17 residues in the CDR3. Trimming took 2 bases from V and 4 from J, leaving 18 bases between them. Germline CDR1 reads SGHDT; CDR2 reads YYEEEE. The CDR3 sequence is CASSLRTQTGGTGELFF. CDR3 DNA: TGTGCCAGCAGCTTACGGACCCAGACAGGAGGCACCGGGGAGCTGTTTTTT. The variable domain in full, with the rest retrieved from reference TRBV5-6 and TRBJ2-2, is DAGVTQSPTHLIKTRGQQVTLRCSPKSGHDTVSWYQQALGQGPQFIFQYYEEEERQRGNFPDRFSGHQFPNYSSELNVNALLLGDSALYLCASSLRTQTGGTGELFFGEGSRLTVL.

This rearrangement joins TRBV20-1 to TRBJ2-7; 13 bases line up with TRBD2. V was pared by 5 bases and J by 2 bases, with 6 bases of the junction left unmatched. The germline V gene has CDR1 DFQATT and CDR2 SNEGSKA (reference sequence). There are 15 residues in the CDR3. This CDR3 reads CSAPGTSGEPYEQYF. Here the CDR3 DNA reads TGCAGTGCTCCCGGGACTAGCGGGGAACCCTACGAGCAGTACTTC.

The chain is built from TRBV12-3 or TRBV12-4 and TRBJ1-1; the D is unclear. V was shortened by 7 bases and J by 3 bases, with 9 bases between the two germline ends. The CDR3 is 12 amino acids. CDR3 sequence (DNA): TGTGCCAGCAACCTTGGAGACACTGAAGCTTTCTTT. It translates to CASNLGDTEAFF.

The V and J genes are TRBV18 and TRBJ1-5; D call uncertain. The V and J ends lost 3 bases and 2 bases respectively, with 11 bases between them. The CDR3 is 15 residues long. Germline loops: CDR1 KGHSH, CDR2 LQKENI. This CDR3 reads CASSPVPIGNQPQHF. Written as DNA, the CDR3 is TGTGCCAGCTCACCTGTACCTATTGGCAATCAGCCCCAGCATTTT.

The chain is built from TRBV7-9 and TRBJ2-1; D is perhaps TRBD1 (6 bases). Trimming pared 6 bases from V and 0 bases from J, leaving 12 bases between. Germline V gene data show CDR1 as SEHNR and CDR2 as FQNEAQ (reference sequence). This CDR3 contains 15 residues. CDR3 DNA sequence: TGTGCCAGCAGACGAGACAGGAGCTCCTACAATGAGCAGTTCTTC. This encodes CASRRDRSSYNEQFF.

This clonotype was detected a few times. The genes are TRBV7-2 and TRBJ2-1; 9 bases line up with TRBD2. J was trimmed by 4 bases and V by 5 bases; bases with no gene match: 9. The CDR3 totals 16 residues. Germline assignment: CDR1 SGHTA and CDR2 FQGNSA. The CDR3 loop reads CASSPRVAGVYNEQFF. The CDR3 bases are TGTGCCAGCAGCCCGAGGGTAGCGGGGGTGTACAATGAGCAGTTCTTC.

CDR3 coding DNA: TGTGCCAGCAGTCCCGAGATAACAGATACGCAGTATTTT. This gives the protein CASSPEITDTQYF. The chain combines TRBV7-2 with TRBJ2-3, with D unresolved. Between the trimmed V and J ends, which lost 6 bases and 3 bases, there was a span of 10 bases. Germline assignment: CDR1 SGHTA and CDR2 FQGNSA. The CDR3 runs to 13 residues.

The rearrangement uses TRBV6-5 and TRBJ1-3; no definite D call. Germline assignment: CDR1 MNHEY and CDR2 SVGAGI. The length of the CDR3 is 16 residues. The V gene lost 10 bases and the J gene lost 1 base, with 20 bases spanning the gap. CDR3 region: CATSSGRGASGNTIYF. The CDR3 region has the DNA TGTGCCACCTCCTCGGGTCGGGGTGCGTCTGGAAACACCATATATTTT.

This clonotype has only a few counts. This chain joins TRBV5-1 and TRBJ1-2, with TRBD1 as a possible D gene (6 bases). Germline-derived CDR1 and CDR2 are SGHRS and YFSETQ. V was clipped by 0 bases and J by 4 bases, with 13 bases between them. The CDR3 length is 15 residues. The DNA for the CDR3 is TGCGCCAGCAGCTTGGCCCAGGGGTCCGGCTATGGCTACACCTTC. It yields the protein CASSLAQGSGYGYTF.

This chain uses TRBV7-9 with TRBJ1-2; 7 nucleotides line up with TRBD1. Germline V lookup: CDR1 SEHNR, CDR2 FQNEAQ (reference sequence). The CDR3 length is 17 residues. With 3 bases clipped from V and 0 bases from J, the junction kept 10 bases outside the gene matches. The DNA for the CDR3 is TGTGCCAGCAGCTTTTCGTCTGGGACAGCGACTAACTATGGCTACACCTTC. It codes for CASSFSSGTATNYGYTF.

The chain employs TRBV7-9 and TRBJ2-4; TRBD2 is a possible D gene (6 bases). The CDR3 is 13 residues long. Germline CDR1 and CDR2: SEHNR and FQNEAQ (reference sequence). Trimming pared 8 bases from V and 6 bases from J, leaving 14 bases between. CDR3 loop: CASALAGGNIQYF. The CDR3 nucleotides read TGTGCCAGCGCTCTCGCCGGGGGAAACATTCAGTACTTC.

The chain couples TRBV7-8 to TRBJ1-4; a possible D gene is TRBD1 (5 bases). The germline V gene has CDR1 SGHVS and CDR2 FQNEAQ. The V gene lost 4 bases and the J gene lost 8 bases, with 20 bases spanning the gap. The CDR3 has 16 residues. DNA of the CDR3: TGTGCCAGCAGCTCAATCCGGGACCCGGGGTGGGAAAAACTGTTTTTT. Its translation: CASSSIRDPGWEKLFF.

This clonotype was recorded a few times. This chain links TRBV7-2 with TRBJ1-5, with D uncertain. The CDR3 sequence is 13 residues long. Trimming removed 2 bases from V and 11 bases from J, with 13 bases in between. The V gene's germline CDR1 is SGHTA and CDR2 FQGNSA. The CDR3 sequence is CASSLNSGGSQHF. Written as DNA, the CDR3 is TGTGCCAGCAGCTTAAACTCGGGCGGGTCCCAGCATTTT.